The 31 T cell receptor beta chains given below trace back to one sample, sequenced in a study of cytomegalovirus exposure and HLA in healthy donors listed by TCRdb under 2017. Preparation of the library involved the immunoSEQ multiplex PCR assay. A mixture of 60 forward primers for TCR Vbeta segments and 13 reverse primers for TCR Jbeta segments was used in the multiplex PCR. The immuneACCESS repertoire file appears here via TCRdb, limited to in-frame rearrangements. These files lack a portion of the clones; in checked studies, under half of the deficit traces to unresolved V genes, and the cause of the others is not known. Within this sample are about 200,000 clones, with approximately 80% of them counted one time only. The ten largest clones take up 2.5% to 3.5% of the sample. Sequenced: PBMCs. These receptors all stem from a woman in her twenties or thirties in good health and CMV-seronegative.

This clone occurred once. The gene calls are TRBV4-3 and TRBJ1-2; 7 positions match TRBD1. Unmatched junction bases numbered 15, after V lost 3 bases and J lost 5 bases. Germline V gene data show CDR1 as LGHNA and CDR2 as YSLEER. CDR3 length: 17 amino acids. For the CDR3, the DNA is TGCGCCAGCAGCCACCCCCGGGGGGGGACAGCCCCATATGGCTACACCTTC. It codes for CASSHPRGGTAPYGYTF.

The gene calls are TRBV29-1 and TRBJ1-1, with 10 bases matching TRBD1. This CDR3 has 12 residues. Germline V gives CDR1 SQVTM, CDR2 ANQGSEA. The trim removed 7 bases at V and 10 bases at J, leaving 9 bases unmatched. The CDR3 DNA reads as TGCAGCGGAGGGGGAGGGGACAGGGGAGCTTTCTTT. Translation: CSGGGGDRGAFF.

The sample holds one count of this clone. The chain links TRBV14 to TRBJ1-6, with D possibly being TRBD1 (5 bases). Trimming removed 3 bases from V and 3 bases from J, with 9 bases in between. CDR3 length equals 15 residues. Germline CDR1 is SGHDN and CDR2 is FVKESK. The CDR3 loop reads CASSQRQNYNSPLHF. DNA of the CDR3: TGTGCCAGCAGCCAGAGACAGAACTATAATTCACCCCTCCACTTT.

V usage is TRBV5-6 and J usage is TRBJ2-1, with D possibly being TRBD1 (6 bases). Per the germline V gene, CDR1 is SGHDT and CDR2 is YYEEEE. The CDR3 is 17 amino acids. The V end was cut by 5 bases, the J end by 0 bases, with 18 bases between. CDR3 region: CASRYAPGTRSYNEQFF. The CDR3, as DNA: TGTGCCAGCAGATACGCCCCCGGGACACGCTCCTACAATGAGCAGTTCTTC.

This clone was detected a few times. The CDR3 region has the DNA TGTGCCAGCAGCTTGGCAGGCAGGTTGAACACTGAAGCTTTCTTT. It codes for CASSLAGRLNTEAFF. J is TRBJ1-1 and V is TRBV5-4; D unresolved. Germline V lookup: CDR1 SGHNT, CDR2 YYREEE (reference sequence). The CDR3 loop spans 15 amino acids. V was cut by 0 bases and J by 0 bases, with 9 bases left in between.

This clone was seen just once. The V gene is TRBV6-6, the J gene TRBJ1-6; a weak D match, TRBD1 (5 bases). Trimming took off 2 bases at V and 8 bases at J, with 10 bases between the two ends. Germline-derived CDR1 and CDR2 are MNHNY and SVGAGI (reference sequence). The CDR3 covers 14 residues. This CDR3 reads CASSYAKGDSPLHF. CDR3 bases: TGTGCCAGCAGTTACGCAAAAGGGGATTCACCCCTCCACTTT.

Worth noting for this clone: Different DNA sequences within this sample yield the same CDR3. V usage is TRBV9 and J usage is TRBJ1-1; 9 bases match TRBD1. The CDR3 is made up of 13 amino acids. Germline V gene sequence: CDR1 SGDLS, CDR2 YYNGEE. J gave up 4 bases and V 5 bases, and 3 bases lay outside the gene matches. The CDR3 bases are TGTGCCAGCAGTCCGACAGGGGGCACTGAAGCTTTCTTT. This gives the protein CASSPTGGTEAFF.

This chain uses TRBV4-1 with TRBJ2-4; D not certain. This CDR3 has 19 amino acids. V lost 0 bases, J lost 0 bases, and 18 bases lay in between. Per germline, CDR1 MGHRA and CDR2 YSYEKL. The CDR3 DNA follows: TGCGCCAGCAGCCAAGACACTTTTGGAACTCTAGTAGCCAAAAACATTCAGTACTTC. The encoded protein is CASSQDTFGTLVAKNIQYF.

The V call is TRBV6-4, the J call TRBJ1-6; 7 bases match TRBD1. CDR3 size: 13 residues. CDR1 is MRHNA and CDR2 is SNTAGT in the germline V gene. Germline trimming cut 6 bases from V and 8 bases from J; bases unmatched to any gene: 4. CDR3: CASSPGGHSPLHF. The CDR3 bases are TGTGCCAGCAGCCCAGGGGGTCATTCACCCCTCCACTTT.

The CDR3 DNA is TGCGCCAGCAGCTTGGGGGGACAACGGAACACCATATATTTT. Residues: CASSLGGQRNTIYF. The gene calls are TRBV5-1 and TRBJ1-3; perhaps TRBD1 as D (6 bases). CDR1 SGHRS and CDR2 YFSETQ come from the germline V gene. With 0 bases removed from V and 7 bases from J, the gap between germline ends came to 11 bases. The CDR3 runs to 14 residues.

The chain employs TRBV10-2 and TRBJ2-5; 7 nucleotides line up with TRBD2. Germline loops: CDR1 WSHSY, CDR2 SAAADI. The CDR3 consists of 13 residues. J gave up 5 bases and V 6 bases, and 6 bases lay outside the gene matches. CDR3: CASSGGGWETQYF. CDR3 bases: TGCGCCAGCAGCGGCGGGGGATGGGAGACCCAGTACTTC.

The V gene is TRBV19, the J gene TRBJ1-2; 7 bases align to TRBD1. This CDR3 comprises 14 residues. In germline, CDR1 is LNHDA, CDR2 SQIVND (reference sequence). V lost 9 bases, J lost 7 bases, and 14 bases stayed unmatched. CDR3 nucleotides: TGTGCCAGCAGAGATCTTGACAGGGTCTCTGGCTACACCTTC. Translating it yields CASRDLDRVSGYTF.

The J gene is TRBJ1-1, the V gene TRBV18; TRBD1 matches 11 bases. V trimming: 3 bases; J trimming: 4 bases; junction bases outside the gene matches: 7. Looked up from germline, CDR1 is KGHSH and CDR2 is LQKENI. The CDR3 is 16 residues long. Here the CDR3 DNA reads TGTGCCAGCTCACCCCTTCCGGGGACAGGGGGCACTGAAGCTTTCTTT. It is translated as CASSPLPGTGGTEAFF.

V usage is TRBV5-1 and J usage is TRBJ2-7; TRBD1 or TRBD2 may be the D gene (5 bases each). The end of the DNA fits TRBJ2-5 better, so the J call may be wrong. Germline assignment: CDR1 SGHRS and CDR2 YFSETQ. This CDR3 region has 18 residues. In nucleotides, the CDR3 is TGCGCCAGCAGCTTCCCGGGGCCGGGCAGGGTATCGGGGGAGACCCAGTACTTC. This translates into CASSFPGPGRVSGETQYF.

This chain uses TRBV6-6 with TRBJ1-2; 8 bases map to TRBD1. CDR1 is MNHNY and CDR2 is SVGAGI in the germline V gene (reference sequence). Trimming removed 5 bases from V and 4 bases from J; junction bases left unmatched: 6. The length of the CDR3 is 14 residues. CDR3 DNA: TGTGCCAGCAGTCAGGGGGCCCTAAGCTATGGCTACACCTTC. It yields the protein CASSQGALSYGYTF.

The rearrangement joins TRBV5-6 to TRBJ2-7; 7 bases match TRBD1. Losses at the gene ends were 0 bases for V and 2 bases for J; bases not matched to a gene: 2. The CDR3 covers 14 residues. The germline V gene has CDR1 SGHDT and CDR2 YYEEEE. In DNA, the CDR3 is TGTGCCAGCAGCTTGGTCCAGGGGGCCTACGAGCAGTACTTC. Its protein product is CASSLVQGAYEQYF.

This sequence joins TRBV5-1 and TRBJ1-4, with TRBD1 identical over 7 bases. From germline, CDR1 is SGHRS and CDR2 YFSETQ. This CDR3 has 15 residues. V shed 1 base, J shed 3 bases, and the junction held 3 bases outside the gene matches. For the CDR3, the DNA is TGCGCCAGCAGCTTGAGACAGGGCTCTAATGAAAAACTGTTTTTT. Its protein product is CASSLRQGSNEKLFF.

CDR3 loop: CASSKGASVNYEQYF. For the CDR3, the DNA is TGTGCCAGCAGTAAGGGAGCTAGCGTTAACTACGAGCAGTACTTC. The rearrangement links TRBV6-1 to TRBJ2-7; the D gene is possibly TRBD2 (6 bases). Trimming removed 5 bases at V and 3 bases at J, with 17 bases between. There are 15 residues in the CDR3. Per the germline V gene, CDR1 is MNHNS and CDR2 is SASEGT.

This sequence joins TRBV13 and TRBJ2-3; D might be TRBD2 (6 bases). Germline V gene data show CDR1 as PRHDT and CDR2 as FYEKMQ (reference sequence). Trimming took off 1 base at V and 5 bases at J, with 13 bases between the two ends. The CDR3 runs 15 residues. The CDR3 loop is CASSLVATRGDTQYF. CDR3 bases: TGTGCCAGCAGCTTAGTAGCGACTAGGGGAGATACGCAGTATTTT.

This clone showed up just a few times. The chain couples TRBV19 to TRBJ2-3; a possible D gene is TRBD1 (6 bases). The CDR3 covers 14 residues. Looked up from germline, CDR1 is LNHDA and CDR2 is SQIVND (reference sequence). The V end lost 4 bases, the J end lost 5 bases, and 13 bases lay between the germline ends. CDR3 in amino acids: CASSKWQGIDTQYF. CDR3 in DNA: TGTGCCAGTAGTAAATGGCAGGGGATAGATACGCAGTATTTT. The full variable domain, its missing parts supplied by reference TRBV19 and TRBJ2-3, is DGGITQSPKYLFRKEGQNVTLSCEQNLNHDAMYWYRQDPGQGLRLIYYSQIVNDFQKGDIAEGYSVSREKKESFPLTVTSAQKNPTAFYLCASSKWQGIDTQYFGPGTRLTVL.

This chain connects TRBV19 to TRBJ2-5, with 11 bases lining up with TRBD1. V lost 5 bases and J lost 5; bases outside the gene matches: 10. The CDR3 spans 16 residues. CDR1 and CDR2 from the germline V gene are LNHDA and SQIVND (reference sequence). The DNA of the CDR3 is TGTGCCAGTAGTCCCAGGACAGGGGGCGCCGCGGAGACCCAGTACTTC. It yields the protein CASSPRTGGAAETQYF.

The rearrangement joins TRBV9 to TRBJ1-1; TRBD1 agrees at 7 bases. The CDR3 totals 17 residues. V trimming: 3 bases; J trimming: 4 bases; junction bases outside the gene matches: 15. From germline, CDR1 is SGDLS and CDR2 YYNGEE. In nucleotides, the CDR3 is TGTGCCAGCAGCGGGGGTGACAGGGATCGATTGGGCACTGAAGCTTTCTTT. Protein: CASSGGDRDRLGTEAFF. The complete variable domain, with remaining parts taken from reference TRBV9 and TRBJ1-1, reads DSGVTQTPKHLITATGQRVTLRCSPRSGDLSVYWYQQSLDQGLQFLIQYYNGEERAKGNILERFSAQQFPDLHSELNLSSLELGDSALYFCASSGGDRDRLGTEAFFGQGTRLTVV.

The V gene is TRBV6-1, the J gene TRBJ2-3, with TRBD2 identical over 12 bases. The J segment lost 6 bases and the V segment lost 8 bases, leaving 6 bases of the junction unmatched. Germline V gene sequence: CDR1 MNHNS, CDR2 SASEGT. The length of the CDR3 is 14 residues. The chain's CDR3 is CASCRTSGMDTQYF. As DNA, the CDR3 is TGTGCCAGCTGCCGGACTAGCGGGATGGATACGCAGTATTTT.

This chain connects TRBV30 to TRBJ1-3, with D tentatively TRBD1 (6 bases). The germline gives CDR1 GTSNPN, CDR2 SVGIG (reference sequence). This CDR3 contains 15 residues. V was cut by 0 bases and J by 4 bases, with 13 bases left in between. The CDR3 DNA reads TGTGCCTGGAGTGTCCCGGACAGATTGGGAAACACCATATATTTT. Protein: CAWSVPDRLGNTIYF.

In its sample, this clone was seen a few times. The chain links TRBV15 to TRBJ1-2; D not resolved. Trimming shortened V by 0 bases and J by 6 bases, and 17 bases separated the two germline ends. CDR3 size: 16 residues. The germline gives CDR1 LNHNV, CDR2 YYDKDF (reference sequence). CDR3 sequence reads: CATSRDQRLKWDGYTF. DNA for the CDR3: TGTGCCACCAGCAGAGATCAGAGGTTGAAGTGGGATGGCTACACCTTC.

The gene calls are TRBV5-1 and TRBJ2-7; maybe TRBD2 (5 bases). Germline lookup yields CDR1 SGHRS and CDR2 YFSETQ. The CDR3 covers 17 residues. Trimming left V 0 bases short and J 2 bases short, with 18 bases between. CDR3 DNA sequence: TGCGCCAGCAGCTTGGCCGAGCTCAGTACTAGGACCTACGAGCAGTACTTC. This sequence encodes CASSLAELSTRTYEQYF. Full variable domain (rest looked up from reference TRBV5-1 and TRBJ2-7): KAGVTQTPRYLIKTRGQQVTLSCSPISGHRSVSWYQQTPGQGLQFLFEYFSETQRNKGNFPGRFSGRQFSNSRSEMNVSTLELGDSALYLCASSLAELSTRTYEQYFGPGTRLTVT.

The chain is built from TRBV5-6 and TRBJ1-3, with D unclear. The CDR3 runs to 13 residues. The germline V gene encodes CDR1 SGHDT and CDR2 YYEEEE. Trimming pared 0 bases from V and 7 bases from J, leaving 8 bases between. For the CDR3, the DNA is TGTGCCAGCAGCTTGGTCCTCGGGAACACCATATATTTT. It encodes CASSLVLGNTIYF.

The gene calls are TRBV6-5 and TRBJ2-5; D possibly corresponds to TRBD2 (5 bases). CDR1 and CDR2 (germline): MNHEY, SVGAGI. The V end lost 5 bases, the J end lost 6 bases, and 16 bases lay between the germline ends. The CDR3 is 14 residues long. For the CDR3, the DNA is TGTGCCAGCAGTCCACTAGAGGGTAGAAAGACCCAGTACTTC. Protein sequence: CASSPLEGRKTQYF.

V and J are TRBV7-9 and TRBJ2-7, with D perhaps TRBD2 (5 bases). V lost 6 bases and J lost 3, with 12 bases in between. Germline V gene lookup returns CDR1 SEHNR and CDR2 FQNEAQ (reference sequence). CDR3 length equals 13 residues. The CDR3 DNA is TGTGCCAGCAGTCTGTCGGCGGGCTACGAGCAGTACTTC. Translation gives CASSLSAGYEQYF. The full variable domain, in which reference TRBV7-9 and TRBJ2-7 provide the parts outside the CDR3, is DTGVSQNPRHKITKRGQNVTFRCDPISEHNRLYWYRQTLGQGPEFLTYFQNEAQLEKSRLLSDRFSAERPKGSFSTLEIQRTEQGDSAMYLCASSLSAGYEQYFGPGTRLTVT.

This sequence joins TRBV27 and TRBJ2-2; possibly TRBD2 for D (7 bases). The germline CDR1 and CDR2 sequences are MNHEY and SMNVEV (reference sequence). The CDR3 has 14 amino acids. V was cut by 3 bases and J by 6 bases, with 11 bases left in between. The CDR3 spells CASSLGGGPGELFF. In DNA, the CDR3 is TGTGCCAGCAGTTTGGGGGGGGGCCCCGGGGAGCTGTTTTTT.

The genes are TRBV9 and TRBJ2-3; D might be TRBD2 (6 bases). V was clipped by 3 bases and J by 1 base, with 12 bases between them. CDR3 length: 15 amino acids. The V gene's germline CDR1 is SGDLS and CDR2 YYNGEE. CDR3 bases: TGTGCCAGCAGCGCCGGGGGATCGGGCACAGATACGCAGTATTTT. As protein: CASSAGGSGTDTQYF.